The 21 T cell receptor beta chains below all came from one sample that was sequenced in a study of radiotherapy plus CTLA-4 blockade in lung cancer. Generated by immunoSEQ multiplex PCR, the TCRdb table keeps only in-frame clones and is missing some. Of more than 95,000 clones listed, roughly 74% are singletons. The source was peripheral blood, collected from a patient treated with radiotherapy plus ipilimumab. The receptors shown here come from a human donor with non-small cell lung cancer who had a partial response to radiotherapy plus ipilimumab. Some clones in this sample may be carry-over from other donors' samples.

The CDR3 is CASSLAPGTGVSGYTF. CDR3 in DNA: TGTGCCAGCAGCTTAGCGCCCGGGACAGGAGTAAGTGGCTACACCTTC. This chain uses TRBV7-2 with TRBJ1-2, with TRBD1 matching over 8 bases. This CDR3 contains 16 residues. CDR1 and CDR2 from the germline V gene are SGHTA and FQGNSA. The ends lost 0 bases at V and 7 bases at J; junction bases unmatched: 10.

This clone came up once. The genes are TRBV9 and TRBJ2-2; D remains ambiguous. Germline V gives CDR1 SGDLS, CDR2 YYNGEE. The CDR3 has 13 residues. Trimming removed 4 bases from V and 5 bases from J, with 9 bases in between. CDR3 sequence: CASSLLGTGELFF. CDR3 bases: TGTGCCAGCAGCCTCCTAGGTACCGGGGAGCTGTTTTTT.

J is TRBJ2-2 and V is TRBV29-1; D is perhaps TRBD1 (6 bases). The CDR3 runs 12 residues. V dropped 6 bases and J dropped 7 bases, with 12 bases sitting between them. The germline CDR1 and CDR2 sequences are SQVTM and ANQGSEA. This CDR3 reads CSVEQGYGELFF. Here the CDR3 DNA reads TGCAGCGTGGAACAGGGCTACGGGGAGCTGTTTTTT.

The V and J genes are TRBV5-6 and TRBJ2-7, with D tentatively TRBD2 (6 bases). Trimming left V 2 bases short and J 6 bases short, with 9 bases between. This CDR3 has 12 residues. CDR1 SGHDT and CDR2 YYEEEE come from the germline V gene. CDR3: CASSFPGGEQYF. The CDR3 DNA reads TGTGCCAGCAGCTTCCCCGGGGGCGAGCAGTACTTC.

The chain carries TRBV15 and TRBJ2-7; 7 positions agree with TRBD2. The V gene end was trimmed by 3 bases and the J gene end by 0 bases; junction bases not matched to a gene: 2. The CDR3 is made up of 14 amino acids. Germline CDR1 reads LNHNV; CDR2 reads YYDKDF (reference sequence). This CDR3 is CATSSQRDSYEQYF. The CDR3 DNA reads TGTGCCACCAGCAGCCAGCGGGACTCCTACGAGCAGTACTTC.

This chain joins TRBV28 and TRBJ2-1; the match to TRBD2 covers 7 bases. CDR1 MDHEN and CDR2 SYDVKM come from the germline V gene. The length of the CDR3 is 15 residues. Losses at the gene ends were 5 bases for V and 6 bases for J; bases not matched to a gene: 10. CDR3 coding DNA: TGTGCCAGCAGTCCTCCGGGGAGGGCCCTCAATGAGCAGTTCTTC. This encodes CASSPPGRALNEQFF.

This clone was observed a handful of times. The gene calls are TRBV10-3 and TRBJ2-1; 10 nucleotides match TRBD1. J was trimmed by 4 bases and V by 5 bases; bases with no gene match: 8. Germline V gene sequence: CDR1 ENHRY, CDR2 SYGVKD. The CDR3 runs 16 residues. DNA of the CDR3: TGTGCCATCAGTTTCGGGACAGGGGCGTCTTACAATGAGCAGTTCTTC. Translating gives CAISFGTGASYNEQFF.

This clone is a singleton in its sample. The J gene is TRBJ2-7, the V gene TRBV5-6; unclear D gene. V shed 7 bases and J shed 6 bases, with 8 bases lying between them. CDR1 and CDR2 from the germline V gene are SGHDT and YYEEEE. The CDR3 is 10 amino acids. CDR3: CASGRVEQYF. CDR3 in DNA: TGTGCCAGCGGTCGGGTCGAGCAGTACTTC.

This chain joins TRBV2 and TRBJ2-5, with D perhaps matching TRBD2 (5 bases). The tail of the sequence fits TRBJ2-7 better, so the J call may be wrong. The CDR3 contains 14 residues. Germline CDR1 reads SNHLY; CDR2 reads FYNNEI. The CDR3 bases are TGTGCCAGCAAAAGGATACGGGACTCCTACGAGCAGTACTTC. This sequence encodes CASKRIRDSYEQYF.

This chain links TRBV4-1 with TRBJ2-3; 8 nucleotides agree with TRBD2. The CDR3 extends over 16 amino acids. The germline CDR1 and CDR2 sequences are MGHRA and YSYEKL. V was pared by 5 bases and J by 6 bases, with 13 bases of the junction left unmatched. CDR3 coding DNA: TGCGCCAGCAGCACACCGCCAGCGGGAGTGGAGGATACGCAGTATTTT. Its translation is CASSTPPAGVEDTQYF.

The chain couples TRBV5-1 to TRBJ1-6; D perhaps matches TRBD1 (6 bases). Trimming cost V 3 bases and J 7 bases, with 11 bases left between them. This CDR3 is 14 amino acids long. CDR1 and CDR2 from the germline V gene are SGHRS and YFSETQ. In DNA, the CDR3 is TGCGCCAGCAGCTCCGGACAGCCGAATTCACCCCTCCACTTT. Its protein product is CASSSGQPNSPLHF.

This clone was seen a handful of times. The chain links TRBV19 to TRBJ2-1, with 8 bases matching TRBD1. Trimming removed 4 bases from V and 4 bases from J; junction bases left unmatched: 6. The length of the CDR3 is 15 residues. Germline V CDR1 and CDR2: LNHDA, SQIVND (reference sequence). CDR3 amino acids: CASSTRQGLYNEQFF. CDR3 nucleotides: TGTGCCAGTAGTACTCGACAGGGGCTTTACAATGAGCAGTTCTTC.

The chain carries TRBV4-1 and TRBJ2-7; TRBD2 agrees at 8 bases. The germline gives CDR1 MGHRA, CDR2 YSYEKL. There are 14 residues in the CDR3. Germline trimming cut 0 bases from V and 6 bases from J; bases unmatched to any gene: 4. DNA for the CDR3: TGCGCCAGCAGCCAAGACTCGGGGGGGCTCGAGCAGTACTTC. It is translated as CASSQDSGGLEQYF.

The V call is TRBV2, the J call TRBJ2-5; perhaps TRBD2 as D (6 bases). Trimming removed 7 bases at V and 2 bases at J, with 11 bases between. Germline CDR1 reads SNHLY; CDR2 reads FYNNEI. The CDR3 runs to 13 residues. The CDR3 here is CASNVGRQETQYF. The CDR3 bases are TGTGCCAGCAATGTAGGGAGGCAAGAGACCCAGTACTTC.

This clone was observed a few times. The CDR3 DNA is TGCAGCGTCGAGGGGGGACAGGGGGCTCCAAGGATCGGTGAGCAGTTCTTC. Its translation: CSVEGGQGAPRIGEQFF. The chain links TRBV29-1 to TRBJ2-1; 12 bases map to TRBD1. The CDR3 consists of 17 residues. CDR1 is SQVTM and CDR2 is ANQGSEA in the germline V gene. The trim removed 6 bases at V and 9 bases at J, leaving 18 bases unmatched.

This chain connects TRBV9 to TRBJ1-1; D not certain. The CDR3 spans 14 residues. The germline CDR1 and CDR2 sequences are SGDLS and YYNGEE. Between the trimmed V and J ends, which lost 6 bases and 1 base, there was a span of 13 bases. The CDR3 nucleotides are TGTGCCAGCACACGGGGAATGAGGAACACTGAAGCTTTCTTT. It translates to CASTRGMRNTEAFF.

The CDR3 loop reads CASSLWGQGASNEQYF. CDR3 DNA sequence: TGCGCCAGCAGCTTGTGGGGACAGGGGGCTAGTAACGAGCAGTACTTC. The chain couples TRBV5-1 to TRBJ2-7, with 12 bases identical to TRBD1. CDR1 and CDR2 from the germline V gene are SGHRS and YFSETQ. J lost 5 bases, V lost 1 base, and 7 bases had no gene match. The CDR3 spans 16 residues.

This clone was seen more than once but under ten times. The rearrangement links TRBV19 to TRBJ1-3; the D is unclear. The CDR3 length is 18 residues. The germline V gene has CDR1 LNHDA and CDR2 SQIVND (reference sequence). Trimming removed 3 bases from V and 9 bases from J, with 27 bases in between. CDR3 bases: TGTGCCAGTAGTATTGGGTCGGGGAGAAGTGGAAGTCGGGGCACCATATATTTT. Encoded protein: CASSIGSGRSGSRGTIYF. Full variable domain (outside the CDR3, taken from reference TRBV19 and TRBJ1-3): DGGITQSPKYLFRKEGQNVTLSCEQNLNHDAMYWYRQDPGQGLRLIYYSQIVNDFQKGDIAEGYSVSREKKESFPLTVTSAQKNPTAFYLCASSIGSGRSGSRGTIYFGEGSWLTVV.

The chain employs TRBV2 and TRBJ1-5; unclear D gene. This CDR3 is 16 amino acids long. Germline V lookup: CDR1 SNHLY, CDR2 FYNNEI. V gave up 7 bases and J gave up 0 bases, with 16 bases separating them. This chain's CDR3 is CASTQGMTYSNQPQHF. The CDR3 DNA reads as TGTGCCAGCACGCAAGGCATGACTTATAGCAATCAGCCCCAGCATTTT.

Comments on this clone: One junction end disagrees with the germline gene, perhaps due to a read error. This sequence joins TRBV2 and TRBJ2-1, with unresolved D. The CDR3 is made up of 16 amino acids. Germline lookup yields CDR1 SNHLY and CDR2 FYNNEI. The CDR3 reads CANSDNRHSSYNEQFF. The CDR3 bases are TGTGCCAACAGTGATAATCGTCATAGCTCCTACAATGAGCAGTTCTTC.

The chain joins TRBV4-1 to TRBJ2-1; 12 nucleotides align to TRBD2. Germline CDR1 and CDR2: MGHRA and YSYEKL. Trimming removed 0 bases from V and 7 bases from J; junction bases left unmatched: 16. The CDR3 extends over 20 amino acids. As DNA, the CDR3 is TGCGCCAGCAGCCAAGAGGGGGCTAGCGGGAGGGCAGGTGGTGGGAATGAGCAGTTCTTC. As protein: CASSQEGASGRAGGGNEQFF.